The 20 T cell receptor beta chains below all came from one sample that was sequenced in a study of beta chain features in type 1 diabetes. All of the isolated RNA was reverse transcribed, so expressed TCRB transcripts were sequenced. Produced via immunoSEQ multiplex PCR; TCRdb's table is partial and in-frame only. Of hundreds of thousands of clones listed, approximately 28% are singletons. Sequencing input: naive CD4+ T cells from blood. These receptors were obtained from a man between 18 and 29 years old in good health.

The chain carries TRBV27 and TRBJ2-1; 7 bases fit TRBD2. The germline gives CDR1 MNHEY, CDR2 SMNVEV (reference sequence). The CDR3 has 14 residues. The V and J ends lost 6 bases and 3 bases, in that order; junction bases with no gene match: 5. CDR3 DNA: TGTGCCAGCAGACGGGCTAGCGGCTACAATGAGCAGTTCTTC. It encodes CASRRASGYNEQFF.

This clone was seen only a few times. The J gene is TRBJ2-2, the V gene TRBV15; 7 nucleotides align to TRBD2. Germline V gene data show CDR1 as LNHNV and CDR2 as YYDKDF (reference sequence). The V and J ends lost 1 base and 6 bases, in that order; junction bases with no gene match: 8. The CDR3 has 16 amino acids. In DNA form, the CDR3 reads TGTGCCACCAGCAGAGCCCCCTCGACTAGCTCCGGGGAGCTGTTTTTT. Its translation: CATSRAPSTSSGELFF.

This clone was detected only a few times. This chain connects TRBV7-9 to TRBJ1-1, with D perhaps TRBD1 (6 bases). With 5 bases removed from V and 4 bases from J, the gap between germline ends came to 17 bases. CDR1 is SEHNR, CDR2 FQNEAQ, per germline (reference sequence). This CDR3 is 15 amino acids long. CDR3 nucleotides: TGTGCCAGCAGCATCTACAGGGAGCAGACCACTGAAGCTTTCTTT. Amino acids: CASSIYREQTTEAFF.

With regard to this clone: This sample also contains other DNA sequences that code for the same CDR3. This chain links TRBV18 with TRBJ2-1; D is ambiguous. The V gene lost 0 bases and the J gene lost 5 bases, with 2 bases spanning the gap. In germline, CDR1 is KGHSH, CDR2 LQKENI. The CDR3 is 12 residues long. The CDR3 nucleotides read TGTGCCAGCTCACCACCGAACAATGAGCAGTTCTTC. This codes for CASSPPNNEQFF. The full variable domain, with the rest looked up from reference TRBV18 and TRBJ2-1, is NAGVMQNPRHLVRRRGQEARLRCSPMKGHSHVYWYRQLPEEGLKFMVYLQKENIIDESGMPKERFSAEFPKEGPSILRIQQVVRGDSAAYFCASSPPNNEQFFGPGTRLTVL.

The CDR3 coding sequence is TGTGCCAGCAGCTTCCTGCTAGCAGATACGCAGTATTTT. Encoded protein: CASSFLLADTQYF. The chain couples TRBV11-2 to TRBJ2-3; D remains ambiguous. CDR1 SGHAT and CDR2 FQNNGV come from the germline V gene. V shed 3 bases and J shed 4 bases, with 8 bases lying between them. The CDR3 runs to 13 residues.

The CDR3 region is CASSLLDRRYTDTQYF. The CDR3 DNA reads TGTGCCAGCAGTTTACTGGACAGGCGTTACACAGATACGCAGTATTTT. The J gene is TRBJ2-3, the V gene TRBV28, with 7 bases aligning to TRBD1. The V gene's germline CDR1 is MDHEN and CDR2 SYDVKM. The CDR3 is 16 amino acids. V was clipped by 2 bases and J by 2 bases; unmatched bases: 7. Filled out from reference TRBV28 and TRBJ2-3, the complete variable domain reads DVKVTQSSRYLVKRTGEKVFLECVQDMDHENMFWYRQDPGLGLRLIYFSYDVKMKEKGDIPEGYSVSREKKERFSLILESASTNQTSMYLCASSLLDRRYTDTQYFGPGTRLTVL.

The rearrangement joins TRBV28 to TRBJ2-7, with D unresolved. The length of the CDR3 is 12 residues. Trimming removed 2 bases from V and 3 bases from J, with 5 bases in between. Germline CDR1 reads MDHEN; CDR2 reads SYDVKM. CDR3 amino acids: CASSLPVYEQYF. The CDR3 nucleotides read TGTGCCAGCAGTTTACCCGTCTACGAGCAGTACTTC.

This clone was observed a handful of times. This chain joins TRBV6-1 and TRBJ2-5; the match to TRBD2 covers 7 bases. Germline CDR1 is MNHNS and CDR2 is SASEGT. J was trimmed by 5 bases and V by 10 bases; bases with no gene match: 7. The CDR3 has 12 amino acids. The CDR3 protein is CAISSGWETQYF. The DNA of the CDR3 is TGTGCCATCTCTAGCGGCTGGGAGACCCAGTACTTC.

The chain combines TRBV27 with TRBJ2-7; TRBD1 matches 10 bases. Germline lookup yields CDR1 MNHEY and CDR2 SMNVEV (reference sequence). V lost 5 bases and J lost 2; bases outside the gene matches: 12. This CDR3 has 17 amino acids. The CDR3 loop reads CASSPLTGGGSPYEQYF. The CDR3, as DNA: TGTGCCAGCAGTCCGCTGACAGGGGGCGGCTCCCCCTACGAGCAGTACTTC.

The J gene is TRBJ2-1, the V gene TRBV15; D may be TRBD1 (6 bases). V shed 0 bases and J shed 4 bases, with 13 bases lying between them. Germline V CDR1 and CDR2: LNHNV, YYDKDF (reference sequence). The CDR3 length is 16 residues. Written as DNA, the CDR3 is TGTGCCACCAGCAGAGACCTTGGACAGCGATACAATGAGCAGTTCTTC. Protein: CATSRDLGQRYNEQFF.

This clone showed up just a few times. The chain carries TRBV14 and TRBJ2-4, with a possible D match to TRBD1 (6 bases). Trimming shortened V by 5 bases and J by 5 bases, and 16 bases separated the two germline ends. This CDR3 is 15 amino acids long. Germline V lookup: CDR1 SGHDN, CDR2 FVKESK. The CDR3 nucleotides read TGTGCCAGCAGCTCGACTAAGGGACAACAAAACATTCAGTACTTC. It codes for CASSSTKGQQNIQYF.

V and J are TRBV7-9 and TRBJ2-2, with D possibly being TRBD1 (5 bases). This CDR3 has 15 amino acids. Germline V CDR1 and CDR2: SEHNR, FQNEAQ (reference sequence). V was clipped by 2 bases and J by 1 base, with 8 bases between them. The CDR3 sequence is CASSLPGQNTGELFF. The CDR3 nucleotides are TGTGCCAGCAGCTTACCAGGGCAGAACACCGGGGAGCTGTTTTTT.

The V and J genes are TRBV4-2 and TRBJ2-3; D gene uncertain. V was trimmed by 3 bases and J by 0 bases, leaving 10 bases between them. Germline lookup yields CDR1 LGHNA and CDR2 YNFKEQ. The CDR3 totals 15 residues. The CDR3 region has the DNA TGTGCCAGCAGCCAGGGATCGGCTAGCACAGATACGCAGTATTTT. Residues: CASSQGSASTDTQYF.

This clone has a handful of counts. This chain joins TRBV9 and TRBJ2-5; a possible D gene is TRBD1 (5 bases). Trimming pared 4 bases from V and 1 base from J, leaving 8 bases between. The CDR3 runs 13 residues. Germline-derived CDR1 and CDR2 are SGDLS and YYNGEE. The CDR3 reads CASSRTTQETQYF. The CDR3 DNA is TGTGCCAGCAGCCGGACAACCCAAGAGACCCAGTACTTC.

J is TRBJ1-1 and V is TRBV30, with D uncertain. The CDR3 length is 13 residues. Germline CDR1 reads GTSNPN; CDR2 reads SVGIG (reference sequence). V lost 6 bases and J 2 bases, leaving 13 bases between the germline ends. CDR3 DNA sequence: TGTGCCTGTCGTCGGGTCCTTAACACTGAAGCTTTCTTT. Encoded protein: CACRRVLNTEAFF.

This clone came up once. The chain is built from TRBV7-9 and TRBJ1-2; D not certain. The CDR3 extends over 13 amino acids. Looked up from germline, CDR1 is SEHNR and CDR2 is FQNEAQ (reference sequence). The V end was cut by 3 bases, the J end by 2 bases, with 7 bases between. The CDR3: CASSFDRNYGYTF. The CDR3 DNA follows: TGTGCCAGCAGCTTTGATAGGAACTATGGCTACACCTTC.

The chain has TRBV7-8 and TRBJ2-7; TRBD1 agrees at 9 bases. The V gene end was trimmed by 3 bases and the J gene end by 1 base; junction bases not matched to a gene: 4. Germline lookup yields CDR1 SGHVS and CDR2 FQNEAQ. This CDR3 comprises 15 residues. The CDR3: CASSFSGTGSYEQYF. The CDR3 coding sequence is TGTGCCAGCAGCTTCTCCGGGACAGGGTCCTACGAGCAGTACTTC.

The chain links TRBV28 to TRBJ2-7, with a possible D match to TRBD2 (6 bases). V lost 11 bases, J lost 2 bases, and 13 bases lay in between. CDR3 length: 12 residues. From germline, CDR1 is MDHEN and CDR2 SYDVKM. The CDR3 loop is CAAGTPAYEQYF. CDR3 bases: TGTGCCGCCGGGACTCCCGCCTACGAGCAGTACTTC.

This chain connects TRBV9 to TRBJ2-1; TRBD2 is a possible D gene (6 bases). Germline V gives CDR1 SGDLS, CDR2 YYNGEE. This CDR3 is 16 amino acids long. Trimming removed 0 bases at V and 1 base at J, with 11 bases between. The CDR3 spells CASSVVAGTSYNEQFF. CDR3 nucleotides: TGTGCCAGCAGCGTAGTTGCGGGAACTTCCTACAATGAGCAGTTCTTC.

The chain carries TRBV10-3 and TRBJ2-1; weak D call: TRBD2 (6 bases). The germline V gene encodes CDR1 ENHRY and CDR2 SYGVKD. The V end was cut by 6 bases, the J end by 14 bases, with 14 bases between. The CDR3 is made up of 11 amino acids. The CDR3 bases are TGTGCCATCAGCCGCGGGAACCAGGAGTTCTTC. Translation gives CAISRGNQEFF.